The source of this T cell receptor (beta chain) is a study of T cell repertoires in cytomegalovirus infection. Study-wide background: Epitope selection comprised recently identified HLA-C-restricted CMV epitopes and well-studied HLA-B-restricted CMV epitopes. Public TCR beta signatures indicated both CMV infection and matching HLA type.

CDR3 size: 16 residues. Germline V gene data show CDR1 as SNHLY and CDR2 as FYNNEI. V was pared by 7 bases and J by 6 bases, with 25 bases between. This clonotype was counted once. Its matching antigen is unknown. Study-wide results and limits: Adding up the frequency of public TCR beta families identified people who carried CMV plus the relevant HLA. In two of eight donors, the top clonotype was HLA-C-restricted CMV-specific.

TCRdb recomputed calls from the reads with MiXCR, one row per CDR3 protein. Found here are about 150,000 distinct CDR3 sequences, 32% of them singletons; the top ten hold 45% to 55%. The receptor's source is a human donor in good health (CMV status not recorded). Some clones in this sample may be carry-over from other donors' samples. The sequencing here drew on CD8+ T cells from cultured PBMCs, taken from culture after CMV antigen stimulation. V and J are TRBV2 and TRBJ2-7; D is possibly TRBD1 (6 bases). In DNA form, the CDR3 reads TGTGCCAGCACTACAGCCCGGGACACAAACCCCATCGAGCAGTACTTC. It encodes CASTTARDTNPIEQYF.